This TCR beta chain was identified in a study of blood T cell repertoires in COVID-19 (dated by TCRdb to 2018 to 2021). Notes on the research overall: Samples from collaborators originated in the United States, Italy and Spain and spanned both the acute and convalescent phases of COVID-19. Subjects who had been exposed to COVID-19, were actively infected with it, or had recovered from it provided the deeply sampled blood TCRbeta repertoires that made up the dataset. The prospective study material was composed of cDNA or gDNA derived from T cells, B-cell-depleted T cells, or PBMCs. A de-identified subject ID, COVID-19 status, age in years and sex were almost always included in the sample metadata. Where available, HLA class I and class II types were taken from metadata supplied by the sample provider and were not determined by assay-based typing. The samples were drawn from the first 160 participants of the ongoing ImmuneRACE study and from more than 1,000 subjects provided by 6 global collaborators. The repertoires were released in a freely available public database intended as a resource for research on the immune response to SARS-CoV-2. General conclusions and limits of the study: Clinical and demographic metadata were provided uncurated, with the amount varying by source and participant.

TCRbeta CDR3 regions were amplified from genomic DNA by means of the immunoSEQ Assay, a bias-controlled multiplex PCR. In the original analysis: The number of nucleated cells in each sample was estimated from the amplification of reference gene primers within the assay. Sequence reads were collapsed and filtered to measure the absolute abundance of every unique TCRbeta CDR3 rearrangement. For each sample, productive Simpson clonality was calculated as the square root of Simpson's diversity index over productive rearrangements. The table comes from immuneACCESS by way of TCRdb, which keeps in-frame sequences with V and J called. Part of the clones is missing from these tables; in studies checked, under half for an unresolved V gene and the rest for unknown reasons. V, J and clone size are taken as reported in that table, and D and trimming were inferred from the DNA itself. This sample gives 300,000 to 400,000 clones in total; roughly 90% of them show up just once. The leading ten clones occupy 7.3% of the sample.

The CDR3 measures 19 amino acids from cysteine to phenylalanine. The only DNA kept is the CDR3, 57 bases in frame from the first base. Unmatched junction bases come to 13, with V trimmed by 0 bases and J by 7 bases. The germline V gene sets CDR1 to LGHNA and CDR2 to YNFKEQ. In this sample, this clone turned up a few times. This clone's antigen is unknown. Base qualities were left out, and no much larger clone turns up one base away. In Seattle, one collaborating source enrolled patients while the infection was active and tracked those patients longitudinally over the course of disease. Whole blood was collected in K2EDTA tubes by collaborating institutions according to the institutions' own protocols. For TCRbeta analysis, collaborators shipped samples in one of three forms: frozen whole blood, isolated PBMCs, or DNA extracted from either of those sample types.

In this chain, TRBV4-2 is recombined with TRBJ1-4; TRBD1 aligns with 11 central bases. This receptor was obtained from a woman between 65 and 79 years old with COVID-19, enrolled during active disease. Sequenced: peripheral blood. The CDR3 here reads CASSQEEGTGGGKGEKLFF. The DNA sequence is given as TGTGCCAGCAGCCAAGAGGAGGGGACAGGGGGTGGAAAAGGTGAAAAACTGTTTTTT.